One sample yielded the 23 T cell receptor beta chains listed below, sequenced in a study of shared clonotypes between healthy human individuals. TCRdb's table, derived via immunoSEQ multiplex PCR, lists solely in-frame clones and lacks some. The sample has about 1 million clones, under 80% seen once. Sequencing was carried out using memory CD4+ T cells sorted from blood. Subset defined: CD45RA-negative fraction. These receptors were obtained from a man aged 18 to 35 in good health.

This chain connects TRBV4-1 to TRBJ2-5, with a weak D call TRBD2 (5 bases). The V gene's germline CDR1 is MGHRA and CDR2 YSYEKL. Trimming left V 6 bases short and J 0 bases short, with 11 bases between. The CDR3 has 14 residues. The CDR3 here is CASRGGLNQETQYF. The CDR3 nucleotides are TGCGCCAGCAGAGGCGGACTGAACCAAGAGACCCAGTACTTC.

CDR3 DNA: TGTGCCAGCAGCGGGGTTTCAGGGGTTGGCTACACCTTC. This sequence encodes CASSGVSGVGYTF. The V call is TRBV9, the J call TRBJ1-2; D perhaps matches TRBD1 (6 bases). In germline, CDR1 is SGDLS, CDR2 YYNGEE. The CDR3 has 13 amino acids. Trimming shortened V by 3 bases and J by 7 bases, and 13 bases separated the two germline ends.

The rearrangement links TRBV9 to TRBJ2-3, with unresolved D. Trimming pared 4 bases from V and 3 bases from J, leaving 3 bases between. This CDR3 is built from 11 residues. The germline V gene has CDR1 SGDLS and CDR2 YYNGEE. CDR3 nucleotides: TGTGCCAGCAGCAATACAGATACGCAGTATTTT. This codes for CASSNTDTQYF.

The chain is built from TRBV2 and TRBJ2-1; D uncertain. The V and J ends lost 2 bases and 9 bases respectively, with 11 bases between them. Looked up from germline, CDR1 is SNHLY and CDR2 is FYNNEI. The length of the CDR3 is 13 residues. DNA for the CDR3: TGTGCCAGCAGTGAATCCCCTGTTGGTGAGCAGTTCTTC. It codes for CASSESPVGEQFF.

This clone was recorded only once. Other DNA sequences in this sample translate to the same CDR3. This chain uses TRBV10-3 with TRBJ1-1; a possible D gene is TRBD1 (5 bases). Germline values: CDR1 ENHRY, CDR2 SYGVKD. The V end was cut by 6 bases, the J end by 4 bases, with 9 bases between. This CDR3 region has 12 residues. For the CDR3, the DNA is TGTGCCATCAGGGGGGTGGGCACTGAAGCTTTCTTT. It translates to CAIRGVGTEAFF.

V usage is TRBV7-3 and J usage is TRBJ2-2; D unclear. Germline V gene lookup returns CDR1 SGHTA and CDR2 FQGTGA. V lost 4 bases and J lost 7, with 10 bases in between. This CDR3 comprises 13 residues. DNA of the CDR3: TGTGCCAGCAGCTCTCAGACCGGCGGGGAGCTGTTTTTT. Translation: CASSSQTGGELFF. The full variable domain, its missing parts supplied by reference TRBV7-3 and TRBJ2-2, is GAGVSQTPSNKVTEKGKYVELRCDPISGHTALYWYRQSLGQGPEFLIYFQGTGAADDSGLPNDRFFAVRPEGSVSTLKIQRTERGDSAVYLCASSSQTGGELFFGEGSRLTVL.

In its sample, this clone was seen once. This chain links TRBV5-1 with TRBJ2-3; D may correspond to TRBD1 or TRBD2 (7 bases each). V gave up 6 bases and J gave up 4 bases, with 18 bases separating them. The CDR3 spans 15 residues. CDR1 is SGHRS, CDR2 YFSETQ, per germline. The CDR3 nucleotides are TGCGCCAGCACCTCTCAGGGGGGGCCCGCAGATACGCAGTATTTT. This gives the protein CASTSQGGPADTQYF.

V is TRBV19 and J is TRBJ1-1, with D tentatively TRBD1 (5 bases). The length of the CDR3 is 14 residues. Germline V gene lookup returns CDR1 LNHDA and CDR2 SQIVND (reference sequence). V gave up 7 bases and J gave up 1 base, with 13 bases separating them. This chain's CDR3 is CASTISGQNTEAFF. DNA of the CDR3: TGTGCCAGTACCATCTCGGGGCAGAACACTGAAGCTTTCTTT.

Worth noting for this clone: This likely stems from a read error, as it lies one base from a far larger clone. The chain has TRBV7-2 and TRBJ2-3; the D is unclear. The V gene lost 2 bases and the J gene lost 4 bases, with 4 bases spanning the gap. The V gene's germline CDR1 is SGHTA and CDR2 FQGNSA. CDR3 length: 12 amino acids. CDR3 sequence: CASSLWSDTQYF. CDR3 nucleotide sequence: TGTGCCAGCAGCTTATGGTCAGATACGCAGTATTTT.

As for this clone: A far larger clone is only one base removed, so a read error is likely. Other nucleotide sequences from this sample produce the same CDR3. J is TRBJ2-7 and V is TRBV5-1; D not certain. CDR1 and CDR2 from the germline V gene are SGHRS and YFSETQ. The CDR3 sequence is 11 residues long. Trimming removed 4 bases from V and 1 base from J, with 3 bases in between. The CDR3 loop reads CASSPSYEQYF. The CDR3, as DNA: TGCGCCAGCAGCCCTTCCTACGAGCAGTACTTC.

The chain uses TRBV27 and TRBJ1-6; a possible D gene is TRBD1 (5 bases). CDR3 length: 13 residues. The V and J ends lost 9 bases and 4 bases respectively, with 10 bases between them. Germline CDR1 reads MNHEY; CDR2 reads SMNVEV (reference sequence). This chain's CDR3 is CASAGGYNSPLHF. In DNA form, the CDR3 reads TGTGCCAGTGCGGGGGGTTATAATTCACCCCTCCACTTT.

This clone turned up a few times. This chain joins TRBV10-3 and TRBJ2-7, with TRBD2 matching over 9 bases. The CDR3 runs 16 residues. V dropped 0 bases and J dropped 4; count of bases not matched to a gene: 7. CDR1 ENHRY and CDR2 SYGVKD come from the germline V gene. CDR3 sequence: CAISESGLAGQYEQYF. The CDR3 DNA follows: TGTGCCATCAGTGAGTCGGGTCTAGCGGGGCAGTACGAGCAGTACTTC.

J is TRBJ1-4 and V is TRBV30, with 8 bases identical to TRBD1. The CDR3 consists of 15 residues. Trimming at V came to 3 bases and at J to 6 bases, leaving 9 bases not matched to a gene. Germline CDR1 GTSNPN, CDR2 SVGIG (reference sequence). This chain's CDR3 is CAWSKLTGADEKLFF. CDR3 in DNA: TGTGCCTGGAGCAAACTGACAGGGGCGGATGAAAAACTGTTTTTT.

This clone came up a few times. A read error is likely here: a far larger clone is one base away. The same CDR3 is also encoded by other DNA sequences in this sample. The rearrangement uses TRBV7-2 and TRBJ2-7; no firm D call. Germline V lookup: CDR1 SGHTA, CDR2 FQGNSA. The CDR3 is made up of 11 amino acids. The V gene lost 4 bases and the J gene lost 2 bases, with 3 bases spanning the gap. CDR3 in amino acids: CASSSTYEQYF. In nucleotides, the CDR3 is TGTGCCAGCAGCTCTACCTACGAGCAGTACTTC.

This rearrangement joins TRBV27 to TRBJ2-2, with D maybe TRBD2 (6 bases). V lost 2 bases to trimming and J lost 7 bases, with 14 bases between them. Germline CDR1 and CDR2: MNHEY and SMNVEV (reference sequence). The CDR3 spans 15 residues. The CDR3 DNA reads TGTGCCAGCAGTTTAGCGGGGCCCTGGGGCGGGGAGCTGTTTTTT. Amino acids: CASSLAGPWGGELFF.

This chain uses TRBV7-9 with TRBJ1-2, with D perhaps TRBD1 (5 bases). The CDR3 runs to 13 residues. Germline V gene sequence: CDR1 SEHNR, CDR2 FQNEAQ (reference sequence). With 5 bases removed from V and 4 bases from J, the gap between germline ends came to 11 bases. The CDR3 DNA reads TGTGCCAGCAGCCCCCGGGGCGGCTATGGCTACACCTTC. This encodes CASSPRGGYGYTF.

The V call is TRBV30, the J call TRBJ1-2, with D hard to call. Germline V CDR1 and CDR2: GTSNPN, SVGIG (reference sequence). This CDR3 has 12 amino acids. V dropped 1 base and J dropped 4 bases, with 7 bases sitting between them. For the CDR3, the DNA is TGTGCCTGGAGTGGTGGACTCTATGGCTACACCTTC. Translated, it gives CAWSGGLYGYTF.

This chain joins TRBV25-1 and TRBJ1-1; possible D gene TRBD1, 5 bases. The CDR3 has 15 amino acids. Germline V CDR1 and CDR2: MGHDK, SYGVNS. V lost 1 base and J lost 6, with 15 bases in between. CDR3 nucleotides: TGTGCCAGCAGTGAATCCAGGGTTGGAACGCCTGAAGCTTTCTTT. Protein product: CASSESRVGTPEAFF. Combining the CDR3 with reference TRBV25-1 and TRBJ1-1 gives the whole variable domain EADIYQTPRYLVIGTGKKITLECSQTMGHDKMYWYQQDPGMELHLIHYSYGVNSTEKGDLSSESTVSRIRTEHFPLTLESARPSHTSQYLCASSESRVGTPEAFFGQGTRLTVV.

This rearrangement joins TRBV6-5 to TRBJ2-7; TRBD2 might be the D (6 bases). Germline CDR1 is MNHEY and CDR2 is SVGAGI. This CDR3 has 13 amino acids. The V end was cut by 8 bases, the J end by 0 bases, with 11 bases between. CDR3 bases: TGTGCCAGCCTCCGGGGGAGCTCCTACGAGCAGTACTTC. This gives the protein CASLRGSSYEQYF.

The chain is built from TRBV18 and TRBJ2-5, with TRBD2 as a possible D gene (6 bases). V was cut by 3 bases and J by 4 bases, with 12 bases left in between. Germline V lookup: CDR1 KGHSH, CDR2 LQKENI. The CDR3 length is 14 residues. CDR3 residues: CASSPRGLGETQYF. CDR3 DNA sequence: TGTGCCAGCTCACCTCGGGGGTTAGGAGAGACCCAGTACTTC.

V gene TRBV5-1 combines with J gene TRBJ2-7; TRBD1 matches 8 bases. Per germline, CDR1 SGHRS and CDR2 YFSETQ. CDR3 size: 14 residues. With V trimmed by 5 bases and J by 2 bases, 6 bases remained unmatched. CDR3 DNA sequence: TGCGCCAGCAGGCCGGACAGGGCCACCTACGAGCAGTACTTC. As protein: CASRPDRATYEQYF.

The rearrangement joins TRBV30 to TRBJ1-6; D is perhaps TRBD1 (5 bases). Germline V gene lookup returns CDR1 GTSNPN and CDR2 SVGIG (reference sequence). V shed 4 bases and J shed 9 bases, with 22 bases lying between them. There are 16 residues in the CDR3. DNA for the CDR3: TGTGCCTGGACCCGTAAGGGGCTTTTTGAGGTTTCACCCCTCCACTTT. Protein sequence: CAWTRKGLFEVSPLHF.

Ten or more counts support this clone. The chain uses TRBV5-5 and TRBJ1-4, with D possibly matching TRBD1 (6 bases). The CDR3 consists of 14 residues. From germline, CDR1 is SGHKS and CDR2 YYEKEE (reference sequence). V dropped 5 bases and J dropped 2 bases, with 10 bases sitting between them. CDR3 loop: CASRKGGTNEKLFF. The CDR3 region has the DNA TGTGCCAGCAGGAAGGGGGGGACTAATGAAAAACTGTTTTTT.